This T cell receptor beta chain is from a study of beta chain features in type 1 diabetes. Every bit of the isolated RNA underwent reverse transcription, so sequencing read expressed TCRB transcripts. TCRdb's copy holds only in-frame clones and misses some; the assay was immunoSEQ multiplex PCR. Counted here are a few hundred thousand clones, around 30% occurring once; the ten biggest clones make up roughly 0.066%. Material: naive CD4+ T cells from blood. The receptor comes from a man between 18 and 29 years old in good health.

CDR3 loop: CAWRALRDPSTF. CDR3 bases: TGTGCCTGGAGGGCGCTCAGGGACCCGAGCACCTTC. V gene TRBV30 combines with J gene TRBJ1-2, with a weak D call TRBD1 (5 bases). This CDR3 contains 12 residues. V shed 3 bases and J shed 13 bases, with 18 bases lying between them. CDR1 and CDR2 (germline): GTSNPN, SVGIG (reference sequence).